This T cell receptor (beta chain) was sequenced for a study of blood T cell repertoires in COVID-19. The overall study: Material from acute and convalescent COVID-19 was sourced from the United States, Italy and Spain.

The CDR3 runs to 15 residues. CDR1 is SGHDT, CDR2 YYEEEE, per germline. J was trimmed by 5 bases and V by 3 bases; bases with no gene match: 7. Per the original methods: How many nucleated cells were present was estimated from reference gene primer amplification. Measured with immunoSEQ multiplex PCR; TCRdb has only the in-frame clones, and not every one. V, J and clone size were drawn from that table, and D and trimming were deduced from the DNA. The data show 20,000 to 25,000 clones, 89% seen once. The rearrangement uses TRBV5-6 and TRBJ2-5, with TRBD1 matching 10 bases. Sequencing used peripheral blood. This TCR derives from a human donor with active COVID-19. The donor label of this sample is uncertain. CDR3 region: CASSSRQGARETQYF. The CDR3 nucleotides read TGTGCCAGCAGCTCGCGACAGGGGGCTCGGGAGACCCAGTACTTC.